These 6 T cell receptor beta chains were all obtained from the same sample, sequenced in a study of shared clonotypes between healthy human individuals (dated by TCRdb to about 2020). The protocol used for the library was the immunoSEQ multiplex PCR assay. What TCRdb holds here is the immuneACCESS table cut down to in-frame rearrangements. Part of the clones is not present; checked against another copy, under half of the missing clones reflect an unresolved V gene, and the others are unexplained. Recorded for this sample are about 2.1 million clones; roughly 91% of them occurred a single time. The ten biggest clones cover under 2% of the sample. CD8 naive samples were CD45RO-negative cells positively selected for CCR7, giving a CD45RA+CCR7+ population that excluded TemRA cells. Sequencing was carried out using naive CD8+ T cells from PBMCs. The cell subset or site label for this specimen denotes: CD45RA+CCR7+. The receptors derive from a man aged 18 to 29 in good health. Some clones in this sample may be carry-over from other donors' samples.

J is TRBJ2-7 and V is TRBV5-8, with 7 bases fitting TRBD2. Per germline, CDR1 SGHTS and CDR2 YDEGEE. The CDR3 sequence is 15 residues long. Trimming at V came to 4 bases and at J to 7 bases, leaving 14 bases not matched to a gene. The CDR3 DNA reads TGTGCCAGCAGCCCCGGCGGGGGATGGGGTAAGGAGCAGTACTTC. Translating it yields CASSPGGGWGKEQYF.

The chain couples TRBV7-9 to TRBJ2-7, with a tentative D call TRBD1 (5 bases). The CDR3 contains 13 residues. V was trimmed by 4 bases and J by 4 bases, leaving 11 bases between them. The germline CDR1 and CDR2 sequences are SEHNR and FQNEAQ (reference sequence). The CDR3 loop reads CASSSDMGYEQYF. In DNA form, the CDR3 reads TGTGCCAGCAGCTCGGACATGGGGTACGAGCAGTACTTC.

This rearrangement joins TRBV4-3 to TRBJ2-7; 9 nucleotides agree with TRBD2. V dropped 3 bases and J dropped 3; count of bases not matched to a gene: 15. In germline, CDR1 is LGHNA, CDR2 YSLEER. This CDR3 has 18 residues. The CDR3 reads CASSQIGGEAGGDYEQYF. The CDR3 DNA sequence: TGCGCCAGCAGCCAGATTGGGGGAGAAGCGGGAGGAGACTACGAGCAGTACTTC.

This clone was observed once. The gene calls are TRBV27 and TRBJ2-3; D remains ambiguous. Germline CDR1 is MNHEY and CDR2 is SMNVEV (reference sequence). The CDR3 consists of 14 residues. The germline V and J ends were trimmed by 5 bases and 2 bases, with 11 bases remaining between them. This chain's CDR3 is CASSTAKTTDTQYF. CDR3 sequence (DNA): TGTGCCAGCAGTACAGCGAAAACCACAGATACGCAGTATTTT.

The V gene is TRBV6-5, the J gene TRBJ2-1; TRBD2 agrees at 9 bases. CDR1 is MNHEY, CDR2 SVGAGI, per germline. With V trimmed by 8 bases and J by 10 bases, 12 bases remained unmatched. The CDR3 sequence is 14 residues long. The CDR3 here is CASAISGSLGEQFF. The CDR3 DNA is TGTGCCAGCGCAATTAGCGGGAGTCTTGGCGAGCAGTTCTTC.

Worth noting for this clone: The sample carries other DNA sequences with the same CDR3. The V gene is TRBV7-9, the J gene TRBJ2-7; D is perhaps TRBD2 (6 bases). Germline values: CDR1 SEHNR, CDR2 FQNEAQ (reference sequence). Trimming removed 1 base at V and 4 bases at J, with 8 bases between. The length of the CDR3 is 13 residues. The CDR3 DNA sequence: TGTGCCAGCAGCTTAGATGGGGGGTACGAGCAGTACTTC. It is translated as CASSLDGGYEQYF.